A single sample gave rise to the 15 T cell receptor beta chains below, sequenced in a study of blood T cell repertoires in COVID-19. Produced via immunoSEQ multiplex PCR; TCRdb's table is partial and in-frame only. The top ten hold 1% of the sample, which has around 300,000 clones, around nine tenths seen once. Specimen: peripheral blood. All receptors derive from a man aged 50 to 60 with active or convalescent COVID-19.

V gene TRBV6-5 combines with J gene TRBJ2-7, with a weak D call TRBD1 (6 bases). Germline CDR1 MNHEY, CDR2 SVGAGI. V lost 7 bases and J lost 4, with 17 bases in between. CDR3 length: 14 residues. The DNA of the CDR3 is TGTGCCAGCACCAGCCCAGGGGCCAGGTACGAGCAGTACTTC. It codes for CASTSPGARYEQYF.

J is TRBJ2-7 and V is TRBV19; 8 bases align to TRBD1. V was pared by 3 bases and J by 4 bases, with 8 bases of the junction left unmatched. Germline CDR1 is LNHDA and CDR2 is SQIVND (reference sequence). This CDR3 is built from 15 residues. The CDR3, as DNA: TGTGCCAGTAGTATCCAGTCAGGGGGCGGGTACGAGCAGTACTTC. Protein: CASSIQSGGGYEQYF.

The V call is TRBV2, the J call TRBJ1-3; D ambiguous. This CDR3 is 12 amino acids long. V shed 4 bases and J shed 4 bases, with 5 bases lying between them. Germline V gene data show CDR1 as SNHLY and CDR2 as FYNNEI. The CDR3 DNA reads as TGTGCCAGCAGTGGGCTCGGAAACACCATATATTTT. This gives the protein CASSGLGNTIYF.

The genes are TRBV7-6 and TRBJ2-1; 10 bases map to TRBD1. The germline gives CDR1 SGHVS, CDR2 FNYEAQ. The CDR3 loop spans 17 amino acids. The ends lost 3 bases at V and 5 bases at J; junction bases unmatched: 10. The CDR3 spells CASSFRDRGGRHNEQFF. Written as DNA, the CDR3 is TGTGCCAGCAGCTTCCGGGACAGGGGAGGTCGTCACAATGAGCAGTTCTTC.

V and J are TRBV28 and TRBJ2-3, with D maybe TRBD2 (5 bases). This CDR3 contains 15 residues. V was trimmed by 6 bases and J by 1 base, leaving 14 bases between them. Per the germline V gene, CDR1 is MDHEN and CDR2 is SYDVKM. DNA for the CDR3: TGTGCCAGCAGAGGGTTACTAGGGCGCACAGATACGCAGTATTTT. Encoded protein: CASRGLLGRTDTQYF.

The rearrangement uses TRBV19 and TRBJ1-1; D is unclear. The V and J ends lost 3 bases and 1 base respectively, with 12 bases between them. The germline V gene has CDR1 LNHDA and CDR2 SQIVND (reference sequence). The CDR3 has 15 residues. The CDR3 region is CASSMNGVRNTEAFF. CDR3 nucleotides: TGTGCCAGTAGTATGAACGGGGTTCGGAACACTGAAGCTTTCTTT.

The chain carries TRBV5-1 and TRBJ2-2, with a possible D match to TRBD2 (6 bases). Trimming took 3 bases from V and 1 from J, leaving 16 bases between them. The CDR3 runs 17 residues. In germline, CDR1 is SGHRS, CDR2 YFSETQ. CDR3 sequence reads: CASSSLGGPQNTGELFF. The DNA of the CDR3 is TGCGCCAGCAGCTCGCTGGGGGGACCACAGAACACCGGGGAGCTGTTTTTT. The whole variable domain, filled in from reference TRBV5-1 and TRBJ2-2, reads KAGVTQTPRYLIKTRGQQVTLSCSPISGHRSVSWYQQTPGQGLQFLFEYFSETQRNKGNFPGRFSGRQFSNSRSEMNVSTLELGDSALYLCASSSLGGPQNTGELFFGEGSRLTVL.

The chain combines TRBV4-2 with TRBJ2-7; a weak D match, TRBD2 (6 bases). The CDR3 spans 17 residues. Germline CDR1 reads LGHNA; CDR2 reads YNFKEQ. V was clipped by 1 base and J by 4 bases, with 20 bases between them. CDR3 residues: CASSQGGLGGVPYEQYF. The CDR3 bases are TGTGCCAGCAGCCAAGGGGGCTTAGGCGGGGTGCCTTACGAGCAGTACTTC.

J is TRBJ1-1 and V is TRBV6-5; TRBD1 matches 8 bases. With 5 bases clipped from V and 3 bases from J, the junction kept 5 bases outside the gene matches. The V gene's germline CDR1 is MNHEY and CDR2 SVGAGI. CDR3 length equals 14 residues. The CDR3 nucleotides are TGTGCCAGCAGTAGGGACAGGCCGGACACTGAAGCTTTCTTT. Translated: CASSRDRPDTEAFF.

This rearrangement joins TRBV7-2 to TRBJ1-5; maybe TRBD1 (5 bases). Per germline, CDR1 SGHTA and CDR2 FQGNSA. This CDR3 spans 14 amino acids. The V gene lost 1 base and the J gene lost 5 bases, with 9 bases spanning the gap. The CDR3 nucleotides are TGTGCCAGCAGCTTAGAGGCAGGGTATCAGCCCCAGCATTTT. It is translated as CASSLEAGYQPQHF.

The table lists this clone with a count of one. This chain uses TRBV6-6 with TRBJ2-1, with 9 bases fitting TRBD1. Germline V gives CDR1 MNHNY, CDR2 SVGAGI (reference sequence). V lost 5 bases to trimming and J lost 9 bases; unmatched junction nucleotides: 14. The CDR3 has 16 amino acids. The CDR3 DNA reads as TGTGCCAGCAGTGCTTCCGGGACAGGGTACCGCGGTGAGCAGTTCTTC. It specifies CASSASGTGYRGEQFF.

The rearrangement links TRBV15 to TRBJ2-3, with 10 bases aligning to TRBD1. The CDR3 is 16 amino acids. The V segment lost 4 bases and the J segment 6 bases; nucleotides outside the gene matches: 10. From germline, CDR1 is LNHNV and CDR2 YYDKDF (reference sequence). The chain's CDR3 is CATSTRDRGLEDTQYF. CDR3 nucleotides: TGTGCCACCAGCACCCGGGACAGGGGTTTGGAGGATACGCAGTATTTT. Based on the CDR3 plus reference TRBV15 and TRBJ2-3, the full variable domain is DAMVIQNPRYQVTQFGKPVTLSCSQTLNHNVMYWYQQKSSQAPKLLFHYYDKDFNNEADTPDNFQSRRPNTSFCFLDIRSPGLGDTAMYLCATSTRDRGLEDTQYFGPGTRLTVL.

The V call is TRBV18, the J call TRBJ2-3; D is unclear. Trimming removed 3 bases at V and 2 bases at J, with 15 bases between. Germline CDR1 and CDR2: KGHSH and LQKENI. The CDR3 consists of 16 residues. The CDR3 region has the DNA TGTGCCAGCTCACCCTCGATACCACTCAACACAGATACGCAGTATTTT. It translates to CASSPSIPLNTDTQYF.

The chain has TRBV7-2 and TRBJ2-1; 15 bases map to TRBD2. Per germline, CDR1 SGHTA and CDR2 FQGNSA. The CDR3 consists of 19 residues. The ends lost 2 bases at V and 7 bases at J; junction bases unmatched: 12. The CDR3 spells CASSLIAWTSGGAGNEQFF. CDR3 sequence (DNA): TGTGCCAGCAGCTTAATTGCGTGGACTAGCGGGGGGGCCGGAAATGAGCAGTTCTTC.

The rearrangement uses TRBV5-1 and TRBJ2-1, with 11 bases identical to TRBD2. The CDR3 loop spans 15 amino acids. With V trimmed by 5 bases and J by 2 bases, 3 bases remained unmatched. Germline CDR1 SGHRS, CDR2 YFSETQ. CDR3 bases: TGCGCCAGCAGGACTAGCGGGACCACCTACAATGAGCAGTTCTTC. Its translation: CASRTSGTTYNEQFF.